Listed below are T cell receptor beta chains from one sample, sequenced in a study of beta chain features in type 1 diabetes. Generated by immunoSEQ multiplex PCR, the TCRdb table keeps only in-frame clones and is missing some. The data hold about 150,000 clones, with around 10% observed a single time. Sequences were obtained from central memory CD4+ T cells from blood. These receptors came from a man younger than 35 in good health. Each CDR3 is given with its conserved first and last residue. A D gene is named only where the DNA matches it firmly. Some rows mark clone size as missing; the rest say once, few, many or name a class of expanded clone.

V	length	D	J	size	DNA	CDR3
TRBV25-1	16	NA	TRBJ2-7	few	TGTGCCAGCAGTGAACGAAGGTCAGGGAATCTCAACGAGCAGTACTTC	CASSERRSGNLNEQYF
TRBV5-8	11	NA	TRBJ2-3	NA	TGTGCCAGCAGCTTGGCAGATACGCAGTATTTT	CASSLADTQYF
TRBV9	16	TRBD1	TRBJ1-3	NA	TGTGCCAGCAGCGTAGACCCACAGGGGAGTGGAAACACCATATATTTT	CASSVDPQGSGNTIYF
TRBV7-9	14	NA	TRBJ1-4	NA	TGTGCCAGCAGCTCAGGGGCAGGAGGTGAAAAACTGTTTTTT	CASSSGAGGEKLFF
TRBV6-5	16	NA	TRBJ1-2	NA	TGTGCCAGCAGTTACTCACTGGGCAGGGCGCTTCATGGCTACACCTTC	CASSYSLGRALHGYTF
TRBV30	14	TRBD1	TRBJ1-1	NA	TGTGCCTGGATAAGGACAGGACAGAACACTGAAGCTTTCTTT	CAWIRTGQNTEAFF
TRBV7-3	14	NA	TRBJ2-7	many	TGTGCCAGCAGCCCCGGGACACCTTCCTACGAGCAGTACTTC	CASSPGTPSYEQYF
TRBV30	17	NA	TRBJ2-1	few	TGTGCCTGGAGCCTTTGGGACAAATCGGGCTCCTACAATGAGCAGTTCTTC	CAWSLWDKSGSYNEQFF
TRBV5-1	15	NA	TRBJ1-2	few	TGCGCCAGCAGCTTTGGAGGGGGAAGCAACTATGGCTACACCTTC	CASSFGGGSNYGYTF
TRBV15	15	NA	TRBJ1-6	NA	TGTGCCACCAGCGTCGGGGGAGGCTATAATTCACCCCTCCACTTT	CATSVGGGYNSPLHF
TRBV14	13	NA	TRBJ1-2	few	TGTGCCAGCAGCCAAGATCGGCAGTATGGCTACACCTTC	CASSQDRQYGYTF
TRBV7-2	14	NA	TRBJ1-6	NA	TGTGCCAGCAGCTCGGATCAACATTCTTCACCCCTCCACTTT	CASSSDQHSSPLHF
TRBV20-1	11	TRBD1	TRBJ2-7	few	TGCAGTGCTGGACAGGGGCACGAGCAGTACTTC	CSAGQGHEQYF
TRBV7-2	15	NA	TRBJ2-4	few	TGTGCCAGCAGCTTAGAACAATTAGCCAAAAACATTCAGTACTTC	CASSLEQLAKNIQYF
TRBV7-6	15	TRBD1	TRBJ2-5	few	TGTGCCAGCAGCTCCCCGACAGGGGGCGGAGAGACCCAGTACTTC	CASSSPTGGGETQYF
TRBV7-2	13	NA	TRBJ2-1	few	TGTGCCAGCAGAAAAAGTGGTGTGAATGAGCAGTTCTTC	CASRKSGVNEQFF
TRBV7-2	14	TRBD1	TRBJ1-4	NA	TGTGCCAGCAGCTTAGCGGGGACAGGGGAAAAACTGTTTTTT	CASSLAGTGEKLFF
TRBV16	12	NA	TRBJ1-2	NA	TGTGCCAGCAGCCAATCGATGGGGGGCTACACCTTC	CASSQSMGGYTF
TRBV27	12	NA	TRBJ1-2	few	TGTGCCAGCAGTTTCCAGGGATATGGCTACACCTTC	CASSFQGYGYTF
TRBV7-2	15	NA	TRBJ2-7	few	TGTGCCAGCAGCTTTTTGGGAATCGCTCTCCACGAGCAGTACTTC	CASSFLGIALHEQYF
TRBV7-2	13	NA	TRBJ2-5	NA	TGTGCCAGCGGCGGGTCCCCGCCAAAGACCCAGTACTTC	CASGGSPPKTQYF
TRBV7-2	16	TRBD2	TRBJ2-1	few	TGTGCCAGCAGCTTAGCGTTCAGCGGGAGGGCGTATGAGCAGTTCTTC	CASSLAFSGRAYEQFF
TRBV30	12	NA	TRBJ2-7	many	TGTGCCTGGGGAGGGGCCCTCTGGGAGCAGTACTTC	CAWGGALWEQYF
TRBV2	16	TRBD1	TRBJ1-5	NA	TGTGCCAGCAGCCGAATGGGGGGACAGGGCGAGCAGCCCCAGCATTTT	CASSRMGGQGEQPQHF
TRBV9	14	NA	TRBJ1-4	NA	TGTGCCAGCAGCCCAACAGGGAATAATGAAAAACTGTTTTTT	CASSPTGNNEKLFF
TRBV28	15	TRBD1	TRBJ1-6	NA	TGTGCCAGCAGTGGACCGGGACAGGGGTATTCACCCCTCCACTTT	CASSGPGQGYSPLHF
TRBV27	16	NA	TRBJ2-1	few	TGTGCCAGCAGGCGACTAAGCGCCGACTCCTACAATGAGCAGTTCTTC	CASRRLSADSYNEQFF